The rows below give T cell receptor beta chains drawn from one sample of a study of cytomegalovirus exposure and HLA in healthy donors. This table comes from immunoSEQ multiplex PCR, and its TCRdb copy is limited to in-frame clones, with some not included. This table has around 170,000 clones, approximately 80% appearing once. Sequenced input: PBMCs. The receptor set was obtained from a girl aged 5-17 years in good health and CMV-seropositive. Both conserved end residues are part of each CDR3. Fields, in order: V gene, J gene, clone size, D gene, CDR3 protein, CDR3 DNA. A D gene is named only where the DNA matches it firmly. The size field is filled for only some rows; it gives once, few, many or a size class.

v_call: TRBV27
j_call: TRBJ2-1
clone_size: -
d_call: TRBD1
cdr3_aa: CASSPGQGWNNEQFF
cdr3_nt: TGTGCCAGCAGTCCCGGACAGGGCTGGAACAATGAGCAGTTCTTC

v_call: TRBV10-3
j_call: TRBJ1-1
clone_size: -
d_call: -
cdr3_aa: CAISESTAGDGTEAFF
cdr3_nt: TGTGCCATCAGTGAGTCGACGGCGGGGGATGGCACTGAAGCTTTCTTT

v_call: TRBV18
j_call: TRBJ1-5
clone_size: once
d_call: -
cdr3_aa: CASSPRGAQPQHF
cdr3_nt: TGTGCCAGCTCACCACGGGGAGCTCAGCCCCAGCATTTT

v_call: TRBV10-2
j_call: TRBJ1-5
clone_size: -
d_call: -
cdr3_aa: CASSLAGPQPQHF
cdr3_nt: TGCGCCAGCAGTCTCGCAGGGCCCCAGCCCCAGCATTTT

v_call: TRBV6-1
j_call: TRBJ2-7
clone_size: -
d_call: -
cdr3_aa: CASSEIRGSYEQYF
cdr3_nt: TGTGCCAGCAGTGAAATCCGGGGCTCCTACGAGCAGTACTTC

v_call: TRBV15
j_call: TRBJ1-2
clone_size: -
d_call: -
cdr3_aa: CATSSPRGSYTF
cdr3_nt: TGTGCCACCAGCAGCCCCCGGGGTAGCTACACCTTC

v_call: TRBV15
j_call: TRBJ2-7
clone_size: -
d_call: -
cdr3_aa: CATSRDLYEQYF
cdr3_nt: TGTGCCACCAGCAGAGATCTCTACGAGCAGTACTTC

v_call: TRBV9
j_call: TRBJ2-1
clone_size: once
d_call: TRBD2
cdr3_aa: CASSPRTSGRVHNEQFF
cdr3_nt: TGTGCCAGCAGCCCCCGGACTAGCGGGAGGGTCCACAATGAGCAGTTCTTC

v_call: TRBV13
j_call: TRBJ2-3
clone_size: -
d_call: -
cdr3_aa: CASSWEGTDTQYF
cdr3_nt: TGTGCCAGCAGCTGGGAGGGCACAGATACGCAGTATTTT

v_call: TRBV6-4
j_call: TRBJ2-2
clone_size: few
d_call: -
cdr3_aa: CASSELAHYANTGELFF
cdr3_nt: TGTGCCAGCAGTGAGCTAGCGCATTACGCGAACACCGGGGAGCTGTTTTTT

v_call: TRBV18
j_call: TRBJ2-3
clone_size: -
d_call: TRBD2
cdr3_aa: CASSPTSGDTQYF
cdr3_nt: TGTGCCAGCTCACCAACTAGCGGAGATACGCAGTATTTT

v_call: TRBV7-6
j_call: TRBJ2-7
clone_size: -
d_call: TRBD1
cdr3_aa: CASSVWQGATYEQYF
cdr3_nt: TGTGCCAGCAGCGTTTGGCAGGGGGCTACCTACGAGCAGTACTTC

v_call: TRBV5-5
j_call: TRBJ1-1
clone_size: -
d_call: -
cdr3_aa: CASSWGGNTEAFF
cdr3_nt: TGTGCCAGCAGCTGGGGGGGGAACACTGAAGCTTTCTTT